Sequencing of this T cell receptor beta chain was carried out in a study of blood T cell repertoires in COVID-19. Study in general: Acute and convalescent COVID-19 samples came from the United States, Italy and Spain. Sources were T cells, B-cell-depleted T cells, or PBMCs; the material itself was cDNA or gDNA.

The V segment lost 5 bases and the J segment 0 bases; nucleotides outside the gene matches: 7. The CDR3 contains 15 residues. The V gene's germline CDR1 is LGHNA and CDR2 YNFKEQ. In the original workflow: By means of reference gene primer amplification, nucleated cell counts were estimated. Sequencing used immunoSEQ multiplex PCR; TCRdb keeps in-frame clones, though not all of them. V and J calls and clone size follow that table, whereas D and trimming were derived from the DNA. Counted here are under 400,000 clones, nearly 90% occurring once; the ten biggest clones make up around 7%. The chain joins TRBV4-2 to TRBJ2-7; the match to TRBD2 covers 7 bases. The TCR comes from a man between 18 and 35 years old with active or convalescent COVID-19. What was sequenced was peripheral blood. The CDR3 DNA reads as TGTGCCAGCAGCAGCGGGACTACAAGCTCCTACGAGCAGTACTTC. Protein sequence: CASSSGTTSSYEQYF.